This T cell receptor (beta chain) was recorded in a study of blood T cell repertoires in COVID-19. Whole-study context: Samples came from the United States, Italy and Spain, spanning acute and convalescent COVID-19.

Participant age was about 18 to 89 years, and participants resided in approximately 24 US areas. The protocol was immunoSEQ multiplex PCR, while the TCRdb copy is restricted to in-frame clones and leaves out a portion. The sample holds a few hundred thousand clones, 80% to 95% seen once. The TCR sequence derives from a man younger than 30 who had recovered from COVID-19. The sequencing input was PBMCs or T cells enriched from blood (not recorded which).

CDR3 in amino acids: CASIKQGAEAFF. The CDR3 region has the DNA TGTGCCAGCATCAAACAGGGGGCTGAAGCTTTCTTT. This chain connects TRBV7-9 to TRBJ1-1; 8 bases match TRBD1. The CDR3 is made up of 12 amino acids. V was pared by 7 bases and J by 6 bases, with 4 bases of the junction left unmatched. CDR1 is SEHNR, CDR2 FQNEAQ, per germline (reference sequence).